The clone carrying this TCR beta chain was recorded only once. Its antigen is not known. Indicated treatment: oral pan-JAK inhibitor, 5-10 mg twice daily. Once RNA had been extracted, it was reverse transcribed into cDNA to act as the sequencing template. Produced via immunoSEQ multiplex PCR; TCRdb's table is partial and in-frame only. Altogether about 300,000 clones are present, roughly 60% being singletons, with the ten largest covering under 2%. The data belong to a study of CD8+ T cells in alopecia areata. Study findings and constraints: Lesional scalp, especially alopecia totalis/universalis, showed higher clonality than normal scalp.

The specimen comprised CD4+ T cells sorted from blood, sampled at week 24, from a patient treated with tofacitinib. This clonotype originated in a human donor with alopecia areata.

The CDR3 is CSVRGASRGYTF. CDR3 coding DNA: TGCAGCGTTAGGGGGGCCTCCCGCGGCTACACCTTC. V gene TRBV29-1 combines with J gene TRBJ1-2, with D possibly matching TRBD1 (6 bases). The CDR3 sequence is 12 residues long. In germline, CDR1 is SQVTM, CDR2 ANQGSEA. V gave up 5 bases and J gave up 8 bases, with 15 bases separating them. Looking up the rest from reference TRBV29-1 and TRBJ1-2 gives the full variable domain: SAVISQKPSRDICQRGTSLTIQCQVDSQVTMMFWYRQQPGQSLTLIATANQGSEATYESGFVIDKFPISRPNLTFSTLTVSNMSPEDSSIYLCSVRGASRGYTFGSGTRLTVV.